The rows below give T cell receptor beta chains drawn from one sample of a study of blood T cells in healthy people across ages. TCRdb independently ran MiXCR on the 5' RACE reads; one entry per CDR3 protein. This table holds around 940,000 distinct CDR3 sequences, 51% found once. The sequencing sample was made of blood. The source is an older woman in good health. CDR3s leave out the opening cysteine and the closing phenylalanine or tryptophan.

cdr3_aa: ASSQDRPSGRETQY
v_call: TRBV4-2
j_call: TRBJ2-5

cdr3_aa: SARYFGLAADNEQF
v_call: TRBV20-1
j_call: TRBJ2-1

cdr3_aa: ASSDRASSGANVLT
v_call: TRBV2
j_call: TRBJ2-6

cdr3_aa: ASSLGLDYEQY
v_call: TRBV5-1
j_call: TRBJ2-7

cdr3_aa: ASSPSTAGSYEQY
v_call: TRBV6-6
j_call: TRBJ2-7

cdr3_aa: ASSLFAGGINEQY
v_call: TRBV7-9
j_call: TRBJ2-4

cdr3_aa: ASSQHGTSGLQDTQY
v_call: TRBV4-1
j_call: TRBJ2-3

cdr3_aa: ASKSTGSASPLH
v_call: TRBV5-1
j_call: TRBJ1-6

cdr3_aa: ASSSSRLAGGPHEQF
v_call: TRBV13
j_call: TRBJ2-1

cdr3_aa: ATSFGKTQY
v_call: TRBV15
j_call: TRBJ2-5

cdr3_aa: ASSYMKQSNYGYT
v_call: TRBV7-9
j_call: TRBJ1-2